Reported below is one T cell receptor (beta chain). Antigen: not known. Patient tissue came from resections in Japan or China, 2014–2017. The method was immunoSEQ multiplex PCR; TCRdb's version includes in-frame clones alone and lacks a portion of them. The sample has about 6,100 clones, 75% to 80% seen once. The CDR3 spans 14 residues. Per germline, CDR1 SEHNR and CDR2 FQNEAQ (reference sequence). The V and J ends lost 2 bases and 1 base respectively, with 8 bases between them. The data were taken from a study of immune evolution from preneoplasia to lung adenocarcinoma. Across the study: HLA loss of heterozygosity: roughly 6.4% AIS, about 15% MIA, about 30% ADC, none AAH. Whole-study findings and limits: Later-stage lesions appeared to have more T cells, more diversity, less clonality. Normal lung had the highest top T cell clone frequencies.

Sequencing input: FFPE minimally invasive lung adenocarcinoma tissue. This receptor was taken from a person aged 60-79 years with lung adenocarcinoma. This chain connects TRBV7-9 to TRBJ1-1; no clear D. The CDR3 is CASSLLIPNTEAFF. The CDR3 DNA is TGTGCCAGCAGCTTACTCATTCCGAACACTGAAGCTTTCTTT.